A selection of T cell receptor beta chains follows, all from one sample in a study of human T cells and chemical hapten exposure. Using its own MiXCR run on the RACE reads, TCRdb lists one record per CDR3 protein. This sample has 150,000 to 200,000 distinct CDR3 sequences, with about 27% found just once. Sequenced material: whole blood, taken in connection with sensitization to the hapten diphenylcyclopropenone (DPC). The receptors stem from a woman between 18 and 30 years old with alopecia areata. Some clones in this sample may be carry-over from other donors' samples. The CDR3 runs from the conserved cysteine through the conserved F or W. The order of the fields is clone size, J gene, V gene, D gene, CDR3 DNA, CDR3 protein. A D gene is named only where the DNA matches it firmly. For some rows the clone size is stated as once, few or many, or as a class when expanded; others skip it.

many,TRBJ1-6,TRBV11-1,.,TGTGCCAGCAGCATTAGCGGGGATCCCAATTCACCCCTCCACTTT,CASSISGDPNSPLHF
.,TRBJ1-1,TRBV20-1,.,TGCAGTGCAGAGAGCGACACTGAAGCTTTCTTT,CSAESDTEAFF
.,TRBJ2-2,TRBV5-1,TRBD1,TGCGCCAGCAGCTTGACCGCAGGGGGCCGGGAGCTGTTTTTT,CASSLTAGGRELFF
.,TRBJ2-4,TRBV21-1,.,TGTGCCAGCGACTACACGACAGGGTTGAACATTCAGTACTTC,CASDYTTGLNIQYF
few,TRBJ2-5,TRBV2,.,TGTGCCAGCAGCCGACAGACGGAGACCCAGTACTTC,CASSRQTETQYF
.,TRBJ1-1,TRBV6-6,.,TGTGCCAGCAGCACAAAGTCGGTGTCTGAAGCTTTCTTT,CASSTKSVSEAFF
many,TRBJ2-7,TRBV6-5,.,TGTGCCAGCAGTTACGAGGGGAATCGCCCCTACGAGCAGTACTTC,CASSYEGNRPYEQYF
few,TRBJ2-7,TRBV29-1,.,TGCAGCGTTTCAGTTTCCTACGAGCAGTACTTC,CSVSVSYEQYF
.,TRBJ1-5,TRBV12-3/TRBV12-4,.,TGTGCCAGCAGCTCGCTTCTGTGGGACAATCAGCCTCAGCATTTT,CASSSLLWDNQPQHF
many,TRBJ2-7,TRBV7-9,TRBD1,TGTGCCAGCAGCTCGGGACAGGGACACTACGAGCAGTACTTC,CASSSGQGHYEQYF
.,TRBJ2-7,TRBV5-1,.,TGCGCCAGCAGCTTCTCGGCAGGGGGGTACGAGCAGTACTTC,CASSFSAGGYEQYF
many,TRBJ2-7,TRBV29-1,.,TGCAGCGCGGCGGGACGGAACTACGAGCAGTACTTC,CSAAGRNYEQYF
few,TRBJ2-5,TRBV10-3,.,TGTGCCATCAGTGAGTCCCCGTCGGTGGGGACCCAGTACTTC,CAISESPSVGTQYF
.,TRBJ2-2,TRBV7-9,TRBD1,TGTGCCAGCAGTTATCAGGGGGCAAACACCGGGGAGCTGTTTTTT,CASSYQGANTGELFF
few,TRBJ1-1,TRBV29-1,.,TGCAGCGGGGAGGCGTGGGGTACGGGCACTGAAGCTTTCTTT,CSGEAWGTGTEAFF
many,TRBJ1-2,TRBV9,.,TGTGCCAGCAGCGTAGCGGTCGGCTATGGCTACACCTTC,CASSVAVGYGYTF
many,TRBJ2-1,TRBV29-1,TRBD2,TGCAGCGTTGTGGTAGCGGGGGGGCCTGAGCAGTTCTTC,CSVVVAGGPEQFF
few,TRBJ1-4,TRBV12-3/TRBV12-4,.,TGTGCCAGCAGTTTCAGATGGGGGTTCGGGAGTAATGAAAAACTGTTTTTT,CASSFRWGFGSNEKLFF
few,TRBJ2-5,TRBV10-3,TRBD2,TGTGCCATCACTAGACTAGCGGGAGGAGGAGAGACCCAGTACTTC,CAITRLAGGGETQYF
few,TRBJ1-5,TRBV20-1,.,TGCAGTGCTAGGGGCGGGGCCCTCAATCAGCCCCAGCATTTT,CSARGGALNQPQHF
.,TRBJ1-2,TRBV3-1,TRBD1,TGTGCCAGCAGGCCAGGGACAGGGTCTGGCTACACCTTC,CASRPGTGSGYTF
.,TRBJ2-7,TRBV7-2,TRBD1,TGTGCCAGCAGAGCCCGGGACAGCGACTCCTACGAGCAGTACTTC,CASRARDSDSYEQYF
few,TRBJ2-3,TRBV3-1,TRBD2,TGTGCCAGCAGCGTGACTAGCGGGGGAACAAAGGGAGATACGCAGTATTTT,CASSVTSGGTKGDTQYF
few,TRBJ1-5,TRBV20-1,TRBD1,TGCAGTGCCACACAGGGGGTGAAAATTAGCAATCAGCCCCAGCATTTT,CSATQGVKISNQPQHF
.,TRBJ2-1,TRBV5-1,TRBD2,TGCGCCAGCAGCTTGGATCCTAGCGGGAGGGCCTTTCAGTTCTTC,CASSLDPSGRAFQFF
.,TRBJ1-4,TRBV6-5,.,TGTGCCAGCAGTTACCGGCACCCATCTGCAACTAATGAAAAACTGTTTTTT,CASSYRHPSATNEKLFF
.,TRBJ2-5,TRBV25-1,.,TGTGCCTCACAACCGACAGGAGGAAAAGAGACCCAGTACTTC,CASQPTGGKETQYF